The 21 T cell receptor beta chains in this list originate from one sample, sequenced in a study of blood T cell repertoires in COVID-19. The table came from immunoSEQ multiplex PCR; TCRdb's copy has only in-frame clones and leaves some out. This sample has about 24,000 clones, with about 88% found just once. Source material: peripheral blood. Receptors originate from a man aged 70 or older with COVID-19, enrolled during active disease.

The V gene is TRBV30, the J gene TRBJ2-7; weak D call: TRBD2 (5 bases). The germline CDR1 and CDR2 sequences are GTSNPN and SVGIG (reference sequence). The CDR3 runs 11 residues. V dropped 5 bases and J dropped 3 bases, with 8 bases sitting between them. The CDR3 DNA sequence: TGTGCCTGGGGGAGAGACTACGAGCAGTACTTC. It translates to CAWGRDYEQYF.

CDR3 sequence: CAWSLTANQPQHF. In DNA form, the CDR3 reads TGTGCCTGGAGTTTGACTGCTAATCAGCCCCAGCATTTT. V gene TRBV30 combines with J gene TRBJ1-5; no clear D. This CDR3 spans 13 amino acids. Germline lookup yields CDR1 GTSNPN and CDR2 SVGIG (reference sequence). Trimming left V 2 bases short and J 4 bases short, with 9 bases between.

The sample holds one count of this clone. The chain recombines TRBV9 with TRBJ2-1, with 8 bases fitting TRBD2. V trimming: 3 bases; J trimming: 2 bases; junction bases outside the gene matches: 7. This CDR3 contains 16 residues. Germline V gene data show CDR1 as SGDLS and CDR2 as YYNGEE. The chain's CDR3 is CASSAHPRGAYNEQFF. The CDR3 bases are TGTGCCAGCAGCGCCCACCCGCGGGGGGCCTACAATGAGCAGTTCTTC.

The chain employs TRBV3-1 (or the pseudogene TRBV3-2) and TRBJ2-5; 8 bases fit TRBD1. The CDR3 is 15 residues long. V lost 3 bases, J lost 2 bases, and 5 bases stayed unmatched. Per germline, CDR1 LGHDT and CDR2 YNNKEL (reference sequence). DNA of the CDR3: TGTGCCAGCAGCCAGGCAGGGGGCCATCAAGAGACCCAGTACTTC. As protein: CASSQAGGHQETQYF.

The CDR3: CASSNDRVSYEQYF. As DNA, the CDR3 is TGTGCCAGTAGTAACGACAGGGTCTCCTACGAGCAGTACTTC. The chain recombines TRBV19 with TRBJ2-7; 7 bases are shared with TRBD1. J gave up 0 bases and V 4 bases, and 3 bases lay outside the gene matches. Germline V gene sequence: CDR1 LNHDA, CDR2 SQIVND (reference sequence). CDR3 length: 14 residues.

J is TRBJ1-1 and V is TRBV7-8; D gene unclear. CDR3 length: 13 residues. CDR1 is SGHVS and CDR2 is FQNEAQ in the germline V gene. V was trimmed by 5 bases and J by 7 bases, leaving 14 bases between them. CDR3: CASSRVGAFEAFF. Here the CDR3 DNA reads TGTGCCAGCAGCCGAGTGGGAGCTTTTGAAGCTTTCTTT.

This chain uses TRBV19 with TRBJ1-2; D is undetermined. The germline V gene encodes CDR1 LNHDA and CDR2 SQIVND (reference sequence). This CDR3 is 13 amino acids long. The germline V and J ends were trimmed by 3 bases and 1 base, with 6 bases remaining between them. The CDR3 protein is CASSIGLNYGYTF. The CDR3 coding sequence is TGTGCCAGTAGTATTGGACTTAACTATGGCTACACCTTC.

The rearrangement joins TRBV3-1 (or the pseudogene TRBV3-2) to TRBJ2-5; 8 bases agree with TRBD2. The CDR3 runs 18 residues. J lost 5 bases, V lost 4 bases, and 18 bases had no gene match. Germline V gene lookup returns CDR1 LGHDT and CDR2 YNNKEL (reference sequence). The DNA of the CDR3 is TGTGCCAGCAGCCTCGCGGGGCTAGCGGGTATCGGAGGGGAGACCCAGTACTTC. This translates into CASSLAGLAGIGGETQYF.

The V call is TRBV5-8, the J call TRBJ2-3, with TRBD1 identical over 8 bases. The V gene's germline CDR1 is SGHTS and CDR2 YDEGEE. The CDR3 has 14 amino acids. V trimming: 4 bases; J trimming: 1 base; junction bases outside the gene matches: 2. CDR3 bases: TGTGCCAGCAGCGTGGACAGGGGCACAGATACGCAGTATTTT. Protein product: CASSVDRGTDTQYF.

CDR3 in amino acids: CASSLAQNTEAFF. The CDR3 DNA reads as TGTGCCAGCAGTTTAGCACAGAACACTGAAGCTTTCTTT. J is TRBJ1-1 and V is TRBV12-3 or TRBV12-4; D not resolved. The CDR3 is made up of 13 amino acids. Trimming took off 0 bases at V and 1 base at J, with 3 bases between the two ends.

The gene calls are TRBV27 and TRBJ2-4; D is undetermined. Germline-derived CDR1 and CDR2 are MNHEY and SMNVEV (reference sequence). CDR3 length: 15 residues. Trimming took off 4 bases at V and 0 bases at J, with 10 bases between the two ends. CDR3 sequence reads: CASSSISGAKNIQYF. CDR3 sequence (DNA): TGTGCCAGCAGTTCGATTTCAGGAGCCAAAAACATTCAGTACTTC.

The chain carries TRBV4-1 and TRBJ2-2, with a weak D call TRBD1 (6 bases). Germline loops: CDR1 MGHRA, CDR2 YSYEKL. The CDR3 totals 16 residues. Trimming shortened V by 2 bases and J by 2 bases, and 12 bases separated the two germline ends. CDR3 sequence: CASSQRGTINTGELFF. In DNA, the CDR3 is TGCGCCAGCAGCCAACGTGGGACAATAAACACCGGGGAGCTGTTTTTT.

The chain joins TRBV7-8 to TRBJ2-5, with D possibly being TRBD2 (7 bases). V lost 1 base and J lost 4, with 16 bases in between. This CDR3 contains 16 residues. CDR1 and CDR2 (germline): SGHVS, FQNEAQ. DNA of the CDR3: TGTGCCAGCAGCTTAGAGAAGGTCGGGGGGCGAGAGACCCAGTACTTC. Its protein product is CASSLEKVGGRETQYF.

The count of this clone is one. The chain is built from TRBV5-5 and TRBJ2-2; TRBD1 might be the D (6 bases). Trimming left V 4 bases short and J 0 bases short, with 10 bases between. The CDR3 is 15 amino acids. The V gene's germline CDR1 is SGHKS and CDR2 YYEKEE (reference sequence). The CDR3 region has the DNA TGTGCCAGCAGCCCGACAGGCACGAACACCGGGGAGCTGTTTTTT. This translates into CASSPTGTNTGELFF.

The chain couples TRBV13 to TRBJ2-2; no reliable D call. V was cut by 2 bases and J by 6 bases, with 4 bases left in between. The CDR3 length is 12 residues. CDR1 is PRHDT and CDR2 is FYEKMQ in the germline V gene (reference sequence). The CDR3 DNA is TGTGCCAGCAGCTTAACTCCCGGGGAGCTGTTTTTT. This translates into CASSLTPGELFF. Together with reference TRBV13 and TRBJ2-2, the CDR3 gives the full variable domain: AAGVIQSPRHLIKEKRETATLKCYPIPRHDTVYWYQQGPGQDPQFLISFYEKMQSDKGSIPDRFSAQQFSDYHSELNMSSLELGDSALYFCASSLTPGELFFGEGSRLTVL.

V gene TRBV6-5 combines with J gene TRBJ2-5, with 8 bases aligning to TRBD2. Trimming cost V 10 bases and J 0 bases; bases outside gene matches: 10. The CDR3 runs to 15 residues. CDR1 is MNHEY, CDR2 SVGAGI, per germline. The CDR3 sequence is CAIPLRGDYQETQYF. CDR3 coding DNA: TGTGCCATCCCCCTGCGGGGGGACTACCAAGAGACCCAGTACTTC.

This clone was recorded once. The chain employs TRBV5-1 and TRBJ2-7; TRBD2 might be the D (5 bases). In germline, CDR1 is SGHRS, CDR2 YFSETQ. The V end was cut by 7 bases, the J end by 6 bases, with 17 bases between. The CDR3 contains 13 residues. The CDR3 nucleotides are TGCGCCAGCTCCTTGGGGTTGCGGGTCGAGCAGTACTTC. This encodes CASSLGLRVEQYF.

CDR3 bases: TGTGCCAGCAGGGGCCCTGACACAGATACGCAGTATTTT. This codes for CASRGPDTDTQYF. The J gene is TRBJ2-3, the V gene TRBV5-4; no clear D gene. Germline V gene sequence: CDR1 SGHNT, CDR2 YYREEE (reference sequence). This CDR3 has 13 amino acids. Trimming left V 5 bases short and J 2 bases short, with 9 bases between.

This rearrangement joins TRBV12-3 or TRBV12-4 to TRBJ1-3, with D unclear. CDR3 length equals 11 residues. Trimming took 3 bases from V and 8 from J, leaving 5 bases between them. CDR3 amino acids: CASSFRDTIYF. The CDR3 nucleotides are TGTGCCAGCAGTTTTAGAGACACCATATATTTT.

This chain uses TRBV2 with TRBJ2-5; possibly TRBD1 for D (5 bases). CDR1 is SNHLY, CDR2 FYNNEI, per germline. Trimming removed 6 bases from V and 7 bases from J, with 12 bases in between. The CDR3 length is 12 residues. The CDR3 region is CASRDTRTTQYF. In DNA, the CDR3 is TGTGCCAGCAGGGACACTCGCACGACCCAGTACTTC.

The chain carries TRBV7-2 and TRBJ2-3; 8 nucleotides match TRBD1. The V gene end was trimmed by 1 base and the J gene end by 6 bases; junction bases not matched to a gene: 6. This CDR3 is built from 15 residues. From germline, CDR1 is SGHTA and CDR2 FQGNSA. The CDR3 loop is CASSLVTGVRDTQYF. The CDR3 nucleotides are TGTGCCAGCAGCTTAGTGACAGGGGTTCGGGATACGCAGTATTTT. Full variable domain (outside the CDR3, taken from reference TRBV7-2 and TRBJ2-3): GAGVSQSPSNKVTEKGKDVELRCDPISGHTALYWYRQSLGQGLEFLIYFQGNSAPDKSGLPSDRFSAERTGGSVSTLTIQRTQQEDSAVYLCASSLVTGVRDTQYFGPGTRLTVL.